The 24 T cell receptor beta chains below were found in one sample sequenced in a study of CD8 T cells in Susac syndrome. RNA in amounts of roughly 0.45 to 1 ug was reverse transcribed with random hexamers. TCRdb called the immunoSEQ multiplex PCR reads again in MiXCR, with one record for every CDR3 protein. Among about 80,000 distinct CDR3 sequences, 94% were seen once, and the ten largest hold roughly 0.27%. Source material: CD8+ T cells from PBMCs. The receptors derive from a human donor in good health.

The chain couples TRBV27 to TRBJ2-4; D gene ambiguous. The CDR3 runs 12 residues. Germline V gene sequence: CDR1 MNHEY, CDR2 SMNVEV (reference sequence). The V gene lost 6 bases and the J gene lost 8 bases, with 11 bases spanning the gap. The CDR3 DNA sequence: TGTGCCAGCAGCCCTCGGAGTGACATTCAGTACTTC. This translates into CASSPRSDIQYF.

This clonotype was detected once. This rearrangement joins TRBV29-1 to TRBJ2-1, with 9 positions matching TRBD2. Trimming cost V 3 bases and J 4 bases; bases outside gene matches: 4. From germline, CDR1 is SQVTM and CDR2 ANQGSEA. The CDR3 is 14 residues long. In DNA form, the CDR3 reads TGCAGCGTTGAGAGGCGGGGGGGGTACAATGAGCAGTTCTTC. Its translation: CSVERRGGYNEQFF.

The chain has TRBV23-1 and TRBJ1-5; TRBD1 matches at 7 bases. TRBV23-1 is sorted into the ORF group, with uncertain function. Germline trimming cut 1 base from V and 2 bases from J; bases unmatched to any gene: 11. This CDR3 comprises 18 residues. CDR3 residues: CASSQFSGGLIRNQPQHF. DNA for the CDR3: TGCGCCAGCAGTCAATTTTCAGGGGGGCTAATTCGCAATCAGCCCCAGCATTTT.

V is TRBV20-1 and J is TRBJ2-7, with a tentative D call TRBD1 (6 bases). Germline V gives CDR1 DFQATT, CDR2 SNEGSKA (reference sequence). This CDR3 has 14 residues. V dropped 6 bases and J dropped 6 bases, with 21 bases sitting between them. The CDR3 sequence is CSAHLRDKSFEQYV. In nucleotides, the CDR3 is TGCAGTGCCCACCTCCGGGACAAGTCGTTCGAGCAGTACGTC.

DNA of the CDR3: TGTGCCAGCAGCTTAACAGGGGACTCCTACGAGCAGTACTTC. This codes for CASSLTGDSYEQYF. The V call is TRBV5-6, the J call TRBJ2-7; the match to TRBD1 covers 7 bases. CDR1 is SGHDT and CDR2 is YYEEEE in the germline V gene. This CDR3 is 14 amino acids long. Losses at the gene ends were 2 bases for V and 0 bases for J; bases not matched to a gene: 2.

The J gene is TRBJ2-1, the V gene TRBV4-1, with 10 positions matching TRBD2. The CDR3 loop spans 18 amino acids. V dropped 4 bases and J dropped 2; count of bases not matched to a gene: 11. The germline CDR1 and CDR2 sequences are MGHRA and YSYEKL. CDR3 DNA: TGCGCCAGCAGCCCCTGGGACACCAGCGGGGGGGCCTACAATGAGCAGTTCTTC. Protein: CASSPWDTSGGAYNEQFF.

The genes are TRBV20-1 and TRBJ1-1, with D perhaps matching TRBD1 (5 bases). The CDR3 runs 11 residues. The V gene's germline CDR1 is DFQATT and CDR2 SNEGSKA (reference sequence). Trimming shortened V by 2 bases and J by 7 bases, and 8 bases separated the two germline ends. CDR3 nucleotide sequence: TGCAGTGCTAGAAGAGACAGTGAAGCTTTCTTT. It yields the protein CSARRDSEAFF.

DNA for the CDR3: TGTGCCAGCAGTTACCAGCGTGAAGCTTTCTTT. Translated, it gives CASSYQREAFF. The V and J genes are TRBV6-5 and TRBJ1-1; D unresolved. There are 11 residues in the CDR3. The V gene's germline CDR1 is MNHEY and CDR2 SVGAGI. Trimming took off 2 bases at V and 7 bases at J, with 5 bases between the two ends.

This chain connects TRBV7-9 to TRBJ2-7; TRBD1 matches 7 bases. The germline V gene has CDR1 SEHNR and CDR2 FQNEAQ (reference sequence). The junction had 6 bases not matched to a gene; V was cut back by 4 bases and J by 3 bases. This CDR3 contains 14 residues. CDR3 nucleotide sequence: TGTGCCAGCAGCTCCGGGGACAGCTACTACGAGCAGTACTTC. Its translation: CASSSGDSYYEQYF.

The gene calls are TRBV27 and TRBJ1-3; D not certain. V was cut by 0 bases and J by 4 bases, with 7 bases left in between. The CDR3 is 14 residues long. Looked up from germline, CDR1 is MNHEY and CDR2 is SMNVEV (reference sequence). CDR3 sequence reads: CASSLSALGNTIYF. The CDR3 bases are TGTGCCAGCAGTTTATCTGCTCTAGGAAACACCATATATTTT.

The rearrangement uses TRBV12-3 or TRBV12-4 and TRBJ1-2; D is ambiguous. V lost 6 bases and J 8 bases, leaving 16 bases between the germline ends. The CDR3 has 13 residues. The CDR3 region has the DNA TGTGCCAGCAGCGACTTAAACCCGGGGGGCTACACCTTC. It is translated as CASSDLNPGGYTF.

The chain's CDR3 is CASSLVISTYEQYF. DNA for the CDR3: TGTGCCAGCAGCTTGGTTATCAGTACCTACGAGCAGTACTTC. V and J are TRBV5-6 and TRBJ2-7; no clear D gene. The CDR3 runs to 14 residues. Trimming stripped 0 bases from V and 2 bases from J, with 9 bases between. Germline V gives CDR1 SGHDT, CDR2 YYEEEE.

V and J are TRBV7-9 and TRBJ2-7; 10 bases line up with TRBD2. CDR3 length: 14 residues. Looked up from germline, CDR1 is SEHNR and CDR2 is FQNEAQ (reference sequence). DNA of the CDR3: TGTGCCAGCAGCCAGGGACTAGCGTCCTCCGAGCAGTACGTC. Translation: CASSQGLASSEQYV.

The CDR3: CASSLGGKYGYTF. For the CDR3, the DNA is TGTGCCAGCAGCTTAGGGGGGAAGTATGGCTACACCTTC. The V call is TRBV7-9, the J call TRBJ1-2; D perhaps matches TRBD1 (5 bases). CDR3 length: 13 amino acids. The V gene lost 1 base and the J gene lost 5 bases, with 8 bases spanning the gap. In germline, CDR1 is SEHNR, CDR2 FQNEAQ (reference sequence).

The gene calls are TRBV5-1 and TRBJ2-1; TRBD1 is a possible D gene (5 bases). V lost 2 bases, J lost 10 bases, and 13 bases lay in between. Germline CDR1 is SGHRS and CDR2 is YFSETQ. The CDR3 consists of 13 residues. The CDR3 protein is CASSFVGQGEQFF. CDR3 bases: TGCGCCAGCAGCTTCGTAGGCCAGGGCGAGCAGTTCTTC. The variable domain in full, completed from reference TRBV5-1 and TRBJ2-1, reads KAGVTQTPRYLIKTRGQQVTLSCSPISGHRSVSWYQQTPGQGLQFLFEYFSETQRNKGNFPGRFSGRQFSNSRSEMNVSTLELGDSALYLCASSFVGQGEQFFGPGTRLTVL.

This sequence joins TRBV30 and TRBJ1-2, with TRBD1 matching 9 bases. This CDR3 comprises 15 residues. CDR1 GTSNPN and CDR2 SVGIG come from the germline V gene (reference sequence). J was trimmed by 3 bases and V by 1 base; bases with no gene match: 6. The CDR3 DNA reads as TGTGCCTGGAGTGCACCGGGACAGGGTGACTATGGCTACACCTTC. As protein: CAWSAPGQGDYGYTF. Full variable domain (missing parts from reference TRBV30 and TRBJ1-2): SQTIHQWPATLVQPVGSPLSLECTVEGTSNPNLYWYRQAAGRGLQLLFYSVGIGQISSEVPQNLSASRPQDRQFILSSKKLLLSDSGFYLCAWSAPGQGDYGYTFGSGTRLTVV.

The chain is built from TRBV15 and TRBJ2-1; a possible D gene is TRBD1 (5 bases). V was cut by 1 base and J by 5 bases, with 15 bases left in between. CDR1 LNHNV and CDR2 YYDKDF come from the germline V gene (reference sequence). This CDR3 is built from 16 residues. The CDR3: CATSRGKQVPNNEQFF. CDR3 coding DNA: TGTGCCACCAGCAGAGGTAAACAGGTACCCAACAATGAGCAGTTCTTC. The full variable domain, completed using reference TRBV15 and TRBJ2-1, is DAMVIQNPRYQVTQFGKPVTLSCSQTLNHNVMYWYQQKSSQAPKLLFHYYDKDFNNEADTPDNFQSRRPNTSFCFLDIRSPGLGDTAMYLCATSRGKQVPNNEQFFGPGTRLTVL.

The rearrangement uses TRBV9 and TRBJ2-5; D might be TRBD2 (6 bases). Per germline, CDR1 SGDLS and CDR2 YYNGEE. The CDR3 sequence is 16 residues long. Trimming removed 4 bases from V and 1 base from J, with 17 bases in between. The CDR3 DNA sequence: TGTGCCAGCAGCTCTCAAGGGTGGGGACTCCAAGAGACCCAGTACTTC. Translating gives CASSSQGWGLQETQYF.

This chain joins TRBV7-2 and TRBJ1-2; possibly TRBD1 for D (6 bases). The CDR3 extends over 14 amino acids. Trimming stripped 3 bases from V and 2 bases from J, with 10 bases between. Germline V gene sequence: CDR1 SGHTA, CDR2 FQGNSA. The CDR3 DNA reads TGTGCCAGCAGCTTTCGACAGGTCAACTATGGCTACACCTTC. Translated, it gives CASSFRQVNYGYTF.

The V gene is TRBV20-1, the J gene TRBJ2-5; D may correspond to TRBD1 or TRBD2 (6 bases each). The CDR3 totals 15 residues. Germline V gene lookup returns CDR1 DFQATT and CDR2 SNEGSKA (reference sequence). V lost 0 bases to trimming and J lost 3 bases, with 14 bases between them. CDR3 in DNA: TGCAGTGCTAGAGATAGGGGGAGGACCAAAGAGACCCAGTACTTC. Translation: CSARDRGRTKETQYF.

The chain combines TRBV12-3 or TRBV12-4 with TRBJ2-1, with D tentatively TRBD1 (6 bases). Trimming left V 2 bases short and J 5 bases short, with 19 bases between. The length of the CDR3 is 17 residues. The CDR3 region is CASSLIGTTSADNEQFF. DNA for the CDR3: TGTGCCAGCAGTTTAATCGGGACAACCTCCGCTGACAATGAGCAGTTCTTC.

The V gene is TRBV6-2 or TRBV6-3, the J gene TRBJ2-3; weak D call: TRBD1 (5 bases). The germline V gene has CDR1 MNHEY and CDR2 SVGEGT. The CDR3 consists of 16 residues. With 3 bases removed from V and 4 bases from J, the gap between germline ends came to 17 bases. CDR3 in DNA: TGTGCCAGCAGTTATCTCCAGGGTGGGGATCCAGATACGCAGTATTTT. It yields the protein CASSYLQGGDPDTQYF.

The J gene is TRBJ2-5, the V gene TRBV7-9; no firm D call. Trimming shortened V by 5 bases and J by 9 bases, and 10 bases separated the two germline ends. The length of the CDR3 is 11 residues. Germline lookup yields CDR1 SEHNR and CDR2 FQNEAQ (reference sequence). CDR3 sequence (DNA): TGTGCCAGCAGCCACAACAGCCCCCAGTACTTC. This codes for CASSHNSPQYF.

The chain couples TRBV12-3 or TRBV12-4 to TRBJ2-1; 8 bases align to TRBD2. The V segment lost 7 bases and the J segment 8 bases; nucleotides outside the gene matches: 13. The CDR3 consists of 15 residues. The CDR3 DNA reads as TGTGCCAGCACTCCCGGGGGGGGAATTTTCGATGAGCAGTTCTTC. It yields the protein CASTPGGGIFDEQFF.